One sample yielded the 21 T cell receptor beta chains listed below, sequenced in a study of OX40 agonist ivuxolimab in advanced cancers. Sequenced by immunoSEQ multiplex PCR; TCRdb stores in-frame clones only, minus some. This table has around 50,000 clones, around nine tenths appearing once. The material sequenced was CD4+ or CD8+ T cells sorted from blood, taken in a trial of the OX40 agonist ivuxolimab. These receptors were taken from an adult with an advanced solid tumor such as melanoma, head and neck, liver or kidney cancer.

This chain joins TRBV28 and TRBJ2-7; 7 bases are a match to TRBD1. The V segment lost 6 bases and the J segment 2 bases; nucleotides outside the gene matches: 4. CDR1 and CDR2 (germline): MDHEN, SYDVKM. This CDR3 comprises 13 residues. The CDR3 coding sequence is TGTGCCAGCAGGCCAGGACAGGCCTACGAGCAGTACTTC. The encoded protein is CASRPGQAYEQYF. The full variable domain, rest sourced from reference TRBV28 and TRBJ2-7, is DVKVTQSSRYLVKRTGEKVFLECVQDMDHENMFWYRQDPGLGLRLIYFSYDVKMKEKGDIPEGYSVSREKKERFSLILESASTNQTSMYLCASRPGQAYEQYFGPGTRLTVT.

This sequence joins TRBV6-6 and TRBJ1-1, with 9 bases matching TRBD1. The CDR3 covers 15 residues. With V trimmed by 6 bases and J by 1 base, 6 bases remained unmatched. In germline, CDR1 is MNHNY, CDR2 SVGAGI (reference sequence). The CDR3 coding sequence is TGTGCCAGCAGACTCCTGACAGGGGGGAACACTGAAGCTTTCTTT. It yields the protein CASRLLTGGNTEAFF.

This clone is a singleton in its sample. The J gene is TRBJ2-2, the V gene TRBV6-5; D is possibly TRBD2 (6 bases). CDR3 length equals 15 residues. Trimming removed 6 bases at V and 7 bases at J, with 18 bases between. Germline CDR1 MNHEY, CDR2 SVGAGI. The CDR3 is CASRTRGLRDGELFF. In nucleotides, the CDR3 is TGTGCCAGCAGGACTAGGGGTCTAAGGGACGGGGAGCTGTTTTTT.

The genes are TRBV7-3 and TRBJ1-1; D uncertain. V lost 4 bases and J lost 10, with 19 bases in between. Germline CDR1 and CDR2: SGHTA and FQGTGA. There are 14 residues in the CDR3. CDR3 bases: TGTGCCAGCAGCTCCCCCACGGAGGGTGGGAGAGCTTTCTTT. Translated, it gives CASSSPTEGGRAFF. The complete variable domain, with remaining parts taken from reference TRBV7-3 and TRBJ1-1, reads GAGVSQTPSNKVTEKGKYVELRCDPISGHTALYWYRQSLGQGPEFLIYFQGTGAADDSGLPNDRFFAVRPEGSVSTLKIQRTERGDSAVYLCASSSPTEGGRAFFGQGTRLTVV.

The V gene is TRBV6-1, the J gene TRBJ2-1; D remains ambiguous. V lost 7 bases, J lost 3 bases, and 7 bases lay in between. The CDR3 runs 12 residues. From germline, CDR1 is MNHNS and CDR2 SASEGT. The CDR3 DNA reads as TGTGCCAGCATCGCGGTCTACAATGAGCAGTTCTTC. Its protein product is CASIAVYNEQFF.

The gene calls are TRBV5-1 and TRBJ2-3; tentative D call: TRBD2 (6 bases). Germline-derived CDR1 and CDR2 are SGHRS and YFSETQ. The CDR3 runs to 14 residues. The ends were cut back, 3 bases at V and 3 bases at J, with 11 bases in the middle. CDR3 region: CASSWGGSTDTQYF. CDR3 nucleotide sequence: TGCGCCAGCAGCTGGGGAGGATCGACAGATACGCAGTATTTT.

J is TRBJ1-5 and V is TRBV7-9; 7 nucleotides match TRBD1. This CDR3 has 15 residues. J lost 0 bases, V lost 5 bases, and 4 bases had no gene match. Germline values: CDR1 SEHNR, CDR2 FQNEAQ (reference sequence). Here the CDR3 reads CASSATGSSNQPQHF. Written as DNA, the CDR3 is TGTGCCAGCAGCGCGACAGGGAGTAGCAATCAGCCCCAGCATTTT.

This chain's CDR3 is CATSSPLGRDMGGETQYF. The CDR3 DNA reads TGTGCCACCAGCAGCCCCCTGGGAAGGGACATGGGTGGAGAGACCCAGTACTTC. The chain is built from TRBV15 and TRBJ2-5, with D tentatively TRBD1 (6 bases). CDR1 is LNHNV, CDR2 YYDKDF, per germline (reference sequence). The V end was cut by 3 bases, the J end by 4 bases, with 24 bases between. The CDR3 runs to 18 residues. Filled out from reference TRBV15 and TRBJ2-5, the complete variable domain reads DAMVIQNPRYQVTQFGKPVTLSCSQTLNHNVMYWYQQKSSQAPKLLFHYYDKDFNNEADTPDNFQSRRPNTSFCFLDIRSPGLGDTAMYLCATSSPLGRDMGGETQYFGPGTRLLVL.

This chain connects TRBV29-1 to TRBJ1-1; no clear D. The CDR3 contains 13 residues. V was pared by 4 bases and J by 5 bases, with 14 bases between. CDR1 is SQVTM and CDR2 is ANQGSEA in the germline V gene. The CDR3 sequence: CSVAVPLGTEAFF. CDR3 coding DNA: TGCAGCGTTGCTGTTCCCCTGGGTACTGAAGCTTTCTTT.

The V and J genes are TRBV30 and TRBJ1-4; a possible D gene is TRBD1 (6 bases). V was trimmed by 2 bases and J by 4 bases, leaving 14 bases between them. The CDR3 runs 15 residues. From germline, CDR1 is GTSNPN and CDR2 SVGIG (reference sequence). The CDR3 spells CAWSKLGQSNEKLFF. The DNA of the CDR3 is TGTGCCTGGAGTAAACTAGGACAGAGTAATGAAAAACTGTTTTTT. Full variable domain (rest looked up from reference TRBV30 and TRBJ1-4): SQTIHQWPATLVQPVGSPLSLECTVEGTSNPNLYWYRQAAGRGLQLLFYSVGIGQISSEVPQNLSASRPQDRQFILSSKKLLLSDSGFYLCAWSKLGQSNEKLFFGSGTQLSVL.

The rearrangement joins TRBV7-2 to TRBJ2-1; D is undetermined. The CDR3 has 14 amino acids. V lost 1 base and J 6 bases, leaving 10 bases between the germline ends. Looked up from germline, CDR1 is SGHTA and CDR2 is FQGNSA. CDR3 loop: CASSLEPGGNEQFF. The CDR3 bases are TGTGCCAGCAGCTTAGAGCCGGGCGGCAATGAGCAGTTCTTC.

This chain connects TRBV6-4 to TRBJ2-5; 7 bases are shared with TRBD1. The end of the DNA fits TRBJ2-7 better, so the J call may be wrong. In germline, CDR1 is MRHNA, CDR2 SNTAGT. There are 16 residues in the CDR3. CDR3 sequence: CASSDSDRDLSYEQYF. The CDR3 coding sequence is TGTGCCAGCAGTGACTCAGACAGGGACCTCTCCTACGAGCAGTACTTC.

The rearrangement joins TRBV18 to TRBJ2-4; D ambiguous. Trimming stripped 3 bases from V and 1 base from J, with 13 bases between. Germline CDR1 reads KGHSH; CDR2 reads LQKENI. The CDR3 has 16 residues. The CDR3 region is CASSPIQGIAKNIQYF. In DNA, the CDR3 is TGTGCCAGCTCACCGATACAAGGGATCGCCAAAAACATTCAGTACTTC.

This chain links TRBV30 with TRBJ2-2; D remains unclear. Germline V gene sequence: CDR1 GTSNPN, CDR2 SVGIG (reference sequence). V was shortened by 1 base and J by 2 bases, with 5 bases between the two germline ends. CDR3 size: 13 residues. This CDR3 is CAWSEINTGELFF. CDR3 nucleotide sequence: TGTGCCTGGAGTGAAATCAACACCGGGGAGCTGTTTTTT.

The V and J genes are TRBV28 and TRBJ1-2; no clear D. CDR1 and CDR2 from the germline V gene are MDHEN and SYDVKM. Between the trimmed V and J ends, which lost 3 bases and 2 bases, there was a span of 16 bases. The CDR3 spans 16 residues. The CDR3 bases are TGTGCCAGCAGTTTGGGTCAGTATGGTAGGAACTATGGCTACACCTTC. It is translated as CASSLGQYGRNYGYTF.

The chain recombines TRBV11-2 with TRBJ2-1; 11 nucleotides align to TRBD1. The CDR3 is 18 amino acids. Germline CDR1 reads SGHAT; CDR2 reads FQNNGV. V was clipped by 3 bases and J by 5 bases; unmatched bases: 12. CDR3 amino acids: CASSFRLAGQGANNEQFF. The CDR3 region has the DNA TGTGCCAGCAGCTTTAGGCTCGCCGGACAGGGGGCCAACAATGAGCAGTTCTTC.

The CDR3 nucleotides read TGTGCCAGCAGTGATGTCGGGACTAGCGGGAGGTCGGCGTACTTC. Amino acid sequence: CASSDVGTSGRSAYF. The rearrangement links TRBV6-1 to TRBJ2-7; 15 nucleotides align to TRBD2. Germline loops: CDR1 MNHNS, CDR2 SASEGT. The V gene end was trimmed by 3 bases and the J gene end by 12 bases; junction bases not matched to a gene: 9. This CDR3 contains 15 residues.

Regarding this clone: One junction end does not reproduce the germline sequence, and a read error may be involved. Other nucleotide sequences in the sample specify the same CDR3. The gene calls are TRBV6-6 and TRBJ2-7; D could derive from TRBD1 or TRBD2 (6 bases each). CDR1 is MNHNY, CDR2 SVGAGI, per germline (reference sequence). The length of the CDR3 is 14 residues. The DNA of the CDR3 is TGTGCCAGCACCGGAGGGGGGACTCCCCACGAGCAGTATTTC. Translated, it gives CASTGGGTPHEQYF.

This chain connects TRBV5-1 to TRBJ2-1; tentative D call: TRBD1 (6 bases). The CDR3 has 15 amino acids. Trimming removed 0 bases from V and 15 bases from J, with 22 bases in between. The germline gives CDR1 SGHRS, CDR2 YFSETQ. The CDR3, as DNA: TGCGCCAGCAGCTTGGAAGGGGGAAGGCTAGGCATGCGGTTCTTC. It yields the protein CASSLEGGRLGMRFF.

This chain connects TRBV2 to TRBJ2-7; tentative D call: TRBD1 (5 bases). The CDR3 totals 12 residues. The V end lost 6 bases, the J end lost 6 bases, and 12 bases lay between the germline ends. Germline assignment: CDR1 SNHLY and CDR2 FYNNEI. The CDR3 DNA reads as TGTGCCAGCAGCCCCAGGGTTAGCGAGCAGTACTTC. The encoded protein is CASSPRVSEQYF. The whole variable domain, filled in from reference TRBV2 and TRBJ2-7, reads EPEVTQTPSHQVTQMGQEVILRCVPISNHLYFYWYRQILGQKVEFLVSFYNNEISEKSEIFDDQFSVERPDGSNFTLKIRSTKLEDSAMYFCASSPRVSEQYFGPGTRLTVT.

This chain joins TRBV9 and TRBJ1-2; no firm D call. This CDR3 contains 13 residues. Germline loops: CDR1 SGDLS, CDR2 YYNGEE. V was shortened by 2 bases and J by 1 base, with 6 bases between the two germline ends. The CDR3 loop reads CASSVDNNYGYTF. The CDR3, as DNA: TGTGCCAGCAGCGTTGACAATAACTATGGCTACACCTTC. Full variable domain (rest looked up from reference TRBV9 and TRBJ1-2): DSGVTQTPKHLITATGQRVTLRCSPRSGDLSVYWYQQSLDQGLQFLIQYYNGEERAKGNILERFSAQQFPDLHSELNLSSLELGDSALYFCASSVDNNYGYTFGSGTRLTVV.